These 23 T cell receptor beta chains came from one sample sequenced in a study of blood T cell repertoires in COVID-19. Here immunoSEQ multiplex PCR was the method, and the copy in TCRdb shows in-frame clones only, minus some. The sample has 70,000 to 90,000 clones, approximately 78% seen once; the top ten hold more than 1%. Sequencing used peripheral blood. The receptors were gathered from a woman of 80 years or more with acute or convalescent COVID-19.

This clone was seen a few times. The chain couples TRBV5-1 to TRBJ1-3, with a weak D call TRBD1 (5 bases). The CDR3 is 15 residues long. CDR1 is SGHRS and CDR2 is YFSETQ in the germline V gene. Trimming took off 5 bases at V and 0 bases at J, with 12 bases between the two ends. CDR3 in amino acids: CASRQDSASGNTIYF. CDR3 in DNA: TGCGCCAGCAGACAAGACAGCGCCTCTGGAAACACCATATATTTT.

This clone showed up just once. The rearrangement joins TRBV6-1 to TRBJ1-1; unclear D gene. The V and J ends lost 2 bases and 8 bases respectively, with 12 bases between them. There are 13 residues in the CDR3. Germline CDR1 is MNHNS and CDR2 is SASEGT. CDR3 DNA: TGTGCCAGCAGTGAACGGCACAGATCAGAAGCTTTCTTT. Its translation: CASSERHRSEAFF.

This sequence joins TRBV11-3 and TRBJ2-7; tentatively, D is TRBD2 (5 bases). There are 20 residues in the CDR3. Germline CDR1 SGHNT, CDR2 YENEEA. Trimming removed 1 base at V and 3 bases at J, with 28 bases between. The CDR3 DNA reads TGTGCCAGCAGCTTAGTCCGTCCTAGCAGATACCGAGAAAAGGACTACGAGCAGTACTTC. Amino acids: CASSLVRPSRYREKDYEQYF.

V is TRBV5-1 and J is TRBJ2-5; 9 bases align to TRBD2. The CDR3 spans 14 residues. Germline lookup yields CDR1 SGHRS and CDR2 YFSETQ. J lost 9 bases, V lost 4 bases, and 10 bases had no gene match. Here the CDR3 DNA reads TGCGCCAGCAGCCCGAGGCCAGCGGGGGGTTCCCAGTACTTC. It translates to CASSPRPAGGSQYF.

This chain joins TRBV14 and TRBJ2-5, with D possibly matching TRBD2 (5 bases). The CDR3 is made up of 13 amino acids. Trimming took off 3 bases at V and 3 bases at J, with 8 bases between the two ends. CDR1 is SGHDN and CDR2 is FVKESK in the germline V gene. CDR3 in DNA: TGTGCCAGCAGCCAGGGGAGCAAAGAGACCCAGTACTTC. The encoded protein is CASSQGSKETQYF.

The J gene is TRBJ2-2, the V gene TRBV28; no clear D. Germline values: CDR1 MDHEN, CDR2 SYDVKM. V was pared by 4 bases and J by 2 bases, with 11 bases between. The CDR3 loop spans 15 amino acids. The CDR3 DNA reads as TGTGCCAGCAGTTCCGGGTTAAGTAACACCGGGGAGCTGTTTTTT. It specifies CASSSGLSNTGELFF.

The chain has TRBV3-1 (or the pseudogene TRBV3-2) and TRBJ1-2; the D gene is possibly TRBD1 (5 bases). The CDR3 is 14 amino acids. Per the germline V gene, CDR1 is LGHDT and CDR2 is YNNKEL (reference sequence). Trimming removed 4 bases at V and 10 bases at J, with 19 bases between. The CDR3 protein is CASSPPTGQDPYTF. CDR3 nucleotide sequence: TGTGCCAGCAGCCCACCGACCGGACAAGACCCCTACACCTTC.

This clone was observed many times. V usage is TRBV5-1 and J usage is TRBJ2-7; D gene uncertain. Germline CDR1 reads SGHRS; CDR2 reads YFSETQ. This CDR3 is built from 15 residues. Between the trimmed V and J ends, which lost 0 bases and 0 bases, there was a span of 10 bases. The CDR3 protein is CASSLDGHSSYEQYF. In DNA, the CDR3 is TGCGCCAGCAGCTTGGATGGGCATAGCTCCTACGAGCAGTACTTC. The entire variable domain, with the rest obtained from reference TRBV5-1 and TRBJ2-7, is as follows: KAGVTQTPRYLIKTRGQQVTLSCSPISGHRSVSWYQQTPGQGLQFLFEYFSETQRNKGNFPGRFSGRQFSNSRSEMNVSTLELGDSALYLCASSLDGHSSYEQYFGPGTRLTVT.

V and J are TRBV5-1 and TRBJ2-7; D gene unclear. Deletions cut 1 base from V and 2 bases from J, with 7 bases between. The V gene's germline CDR1 is SGHRS and CDR2 YFSETQ. The CDR3 sequence is 13 residues long. CDR3: CASSLSNTYEQYF. The CDR3 nucleotides read TGCGCCAGCAGCTTGTCTAATACCTACGAGCAGTACTTC.

V usage is TRBV7-9 and J usage is TRBJ1-4, with 11 bases lining up with TRBD1. From germline, CDR1 is SEHNR and CDR2 FQNEAQ (reference sequence). Germline trimming cut 4 bases from V and 7 bases from J; bases unmatched to any gene: 5. The CDR3 has 15 residues. This CDR3 is CASSSGQGAFEKLFF. CDR3 bases: TGTGCCAGCAGCTCAGGACAGGGGGCTTTTGAAAAACTGTTTTTT.

The chain employs TRBV19 and TRBJ1-3; maybe TRBD1 (5 bases). CDR1 LNHDA and CDR2 SQIVND come from the germline V gene (reference sequence). V lost 8 bases, J lost 4 bases, and 12 bases lay in between. This CDR3 contains 13 residues. The CDR3 coding sequence is TGTGCCAGTGACCGACGGGGGGGAAACACCATATATTTT. The encoded protein is CASDRRGGNTIYF. Supplemented by reference TRBV19 and TRBJ1-3, the full variable domain reads DGGITQSPKYLFRKEGQNVTLSCEQNLNHDAMYWYRQDPGQGLRLIYYSQIVNDFQKGDIAEGYSVSREKKESFPLTVTSAQKNPTAFYLCASDRRGGNTIYFGEGSWLTVV.

The table lists this clone with a few counts. J is TRBJ1-5 and V is TRBV19; no firm D call. Between the trimmed V and J ends, which lost 1 base and 5 bases, there was a span of 6 bases. Germline CDR1 LNHDA, CDR2 SQIVND (reference sequence). The CDR3 contains 13 residues. The CDR3 protein is CASSIGPHQPQHF. DNA of the CDR3: TGTGCCAGTAGTATAGGGCCCCATCAGCCCCAGCATTTT. Using reference TRBV19 and TRBJ1-5 for the parts outside the CDR3, the full variable domain is DGGITQSPKYLFRKEGQNVTLSCEQNLNHDAMYWYRQDPGQGLRLIYYSQIVNDFQKGDIAEGYSVSREKKESFPLTVTSAQKNPTAFYLCASSIGPHQPQHFGDGTRLSIL.

The chain links TRBV12-2 to TRBJ1-1; the table's D call, TRBD1, was not checked against the DNA. TRBV12-2 is reported as a pseudogene. The CDR3 has 13 amino acids. The CDR3 region has the DNA TGTGCAAGTCGCCCCAGCCGGGACATCGAAGCTTTCTTT. It is translated as CASRPSRDIEAFF.

J is TRBJ2-7 and V is TRBV6-5, with D possibly matching TRBD1 (5 bases). The CDR3 loop spans 15 amino acids. Germline CDR1 MNHEY, CDR2 SVGAGI. Trimming took off 6 bases at V and 2 bases at J, with 17 bases between the two ends. CDR3 coding DNA: TGTGCCAGCAGCGACCCAACTGACAGTGCCTACGAGCAGTACTTC. Encoded protein: CASSDPTDSAYEQYF.

This clone has a single count. The chain combines TRBV7-9 with TRBJ2-5, with D possibly matching TRBD2 (5 bases). Trimming stripped 3 bases from V and 1 base from J, with 9 bases between. Germline CDR1 reads SEHNR; CDR2 reads FQNEAQ (reference sequence). This CDR3 is built from 14 residues. Here the CDR3 reads CASSFPSGQETQYF. DNA of the CDR3: TGTGCCAGCAGCTTTCCCAGCGGCCAAGAGACCCAGTACTTC.

The J gene is TRBJ2-5, the V gene TRBV3-1 (or the pseudogene TRBV3-2), with 7 bases identical to TRBD1. In germline, CDR1 is LGHDT, CDR2 YNNKEL (reference sequence). This CDR3 is 15 amino acids long. V shed 6 bases, J shed 4 bases, and the junction held 11 bases outside the gene matches. The CDR3 sequence is CASSSDRVEVETQYF. CDR3 bases: TGTGCCAGCAGTTCCGACAGGGTGGAGGTAGAGACCCAGTACTTC.

This clone was recorded only once. The V gene is TRBV11-1, the J gene TRBJ1-6; 8 bases align to TRBD1. The CDR3 runs to 12 residues. From germline, CDR1 is SGHAT and CDR2 FQDESV (reference sequence). After removal of 3 bases from V and 16 bases from J, the junction contained 5 bases not matched to a gene. The CDR3 DNA is TGTGCCAGCAGCTTCCCACAGGGGGGGCTCCACTTT. Encoded protein: CASSFPQGGLHF. Based on the CDR3 plus reference TRBV11-1 and TRBJ1-6, the full variable domain is EAEVAQSPRYKITEKSQAVAFWCDPISGHATLYWYRQILGQGPELLVQFQDESVVDDSQLPKDRFSAERLKGVDSTLKIQPAELGDSAMYLCASSFPQGGLHFGNGTRLTVT.

V and J are TRBV5-1 and TRBJ1-5; TRBD1 might be the D (6 bases). CDR3 length: 13 amino acids. Germline loops: CDR1 SGHRS, CDR2 YFSETQ. V was cut by 2 bases and J by 4 bases, with 7 bases left in between. The CDR3 here is CASSFTGNQPQHF. The CDR3 bases are TGCGCCAGCAGCTTTACAGGGAATCAGCCCCAGCATTTT. Drawing the rest from reference TRBV5-1 and TRBJ1-5, the complete variable domain is KAGVTQTPRYLIKTRGQQVTLSCSPISGHRSVSWYQQTPGQGLQFLFEYFSETQRNKGNFPGRFSGRQFSNSRSEMNVSTLELGDSALYLCASSFTGNQPQHFGDGTRLSIL.

The rearrangement joins TRBV19 to TRBJ2-2; 9 positions agree with TRBD2. This CDR3 is built from 15 residues. CDR1 and CDR2 from the germline V gene are LNHDA and SQIVND (reference sequence). V lost 6 bases to trimming and J lost 3 bases; unmatched junction nucleotides: 5. This chain's CDR3 is CASRRGLADTGELFF. CDR3 nucleotides: TGTGCCAGTAGACGGGGACTAGCTGACACCGGGGAGCTGTTTTTT.

The chain recombines TRBV15 with TRBJ2-7; perhaps TRBD2 as D (7 bases). Germline-derived CDR1 and CDR2 are LNHNV and YYDKDF (reference sequence). Trimming removed 0 bases from V and 4 bases from J, with 22 bases in between. The CDR3 runs to 18 residues. The CDR3 coding sequence is TGTGCCACCAGCAGAGATAGAGGAAGAGAGGGAGGGGGGTACGAGCAGTACTTC. Amino acids: CATSRDRGREGGGYEQYF.

CDR3 region: CASSLALRTGGTEAFF. In DNA form, the CDR3 reads TGTGCCAGCAGCTTAGCGCTTAGGACAGGAGGTACTGAAGCTTTCTTT. The chain employs TRBV7-8 and TRBJ1-1; TRBD1 agrees at 7 bases. The trim removed 0 bases at V and 5 bases at J, leaving 9 bases unmatched. The germline V gene encodes CDR1 SGHVS and CDR2 FQNEAQ. This CDR3 is 16 amino acids long.

The chain joins TRBV15 to TRBJ1-2; 7 bases map to TRBD1. V was clipped by 6 bases and J by 0 bases; unmatched bases: 10. The germline V gene encodes CDR1 LNHNV and CDR2 YYDKDF (reference sequence). The CDR3 has 16 amino acids. CDR3 loop: CATRSGQRDTNYGYTF. The CDR3 nucleotides read TGTGCCACCAGATCGGGACAGCGAGATACTAACTATGGCTACACCTTC.

The sample holds a few counts of this clone. DNA for the CDR3: TGTGCCAGCAGTTACCAGGCAGATTATAATTCACCCCTCCACTTT. Translation gives CASSYQADYNSPLHF. This chain links TRBV6-5 with TRBJ1-6, with no clear D. This CDR3 is 15 amino acids long. The germline V and J ends were trimmed by 2 bases and 4 bases, with 9 bases remaining between them. CDR1 MNHEY and CDR2 SVGAGI come from the germline V gene.